This is a list of T cell receptor beta chains from one sample in a study of blood T cell repertoires in COVID-19. The repertoire was sequenced with immunoSEQ multiplex PCR; TCRdb's copy has only in-frame clones and lacks some. Of hundreds of thousands of clones listed, roughly 88% are singletons. Input material: peripheral blood. The receptors originated from a woman in her thirties with acute or convalescent COVID-19. Each CDR3 is given with its conserved first and last residue. A D gene is named only where the DNA matches it firmly.

j_gene	v_gene	d_gene	CDR3aa	CDR3nt
TRBJ2-3	TRBV7-9	-	CASSGSSSTDTQYF	TGTGCCAGCAGCGGGTCTAGCAGCACAGATACGCAGTATTTT
TRBJ2-1	TRBV24-1	-	CATSVPGINEQFF	TGTGCCACCAGTGTTCCAGGGATTAATGAGCAGTTCTTC
TRBJ1-1	TRBV7-2	TRBD1	CASSEYGTGANMNTEAFF	TGTGCCAGCAGCGAATACGGGACAGGGGCGAACATGAACACTGAAGCTTTCTTT
TRBJ2-3	TRBV2	-	CASLNPDTQYF	TGTGCCAGCCTTAATCCAGATACGCAGTATTTT
TRBJ1-2	TRBV27	-	CASSSNWGGQIYGYTF	TGTGCCAGCAGTTCCAACTGGGGGGGGCAAATCTATGGCTACACCTTC
TRBJ2-1	TRBV5-1	TRBD1	CASSTRQGADEQFF	TGCGCCAGCAGCACAAGACAGGGAGCTGATGAGCAGTTCTTC
TRBJ1-5	TRBV10-3	TRBD1	CAISVGDRGSGQPQHF	TGTGCCATCAGTGTCGGGGACAGGGGGTCCGGTCAGCCCCAGCATTTT
TRBJ1-5	TRBV19	-	CASSIAGSQPQHF	TGTGCCAGTAGTATAGCCGGGAGTCAGCCCCAGCATTTT
TRBJ2-5	TRBV11-3	-	CASSLSTPGQETQYF	TGTGCCAGCAGCTTATCTACGCCGGGGCAAGAGACCCAGTACTTC
TRBJ2-1	TRBV24-1	TRBD1	CATSDPFGQGAYNEQFF	TGTGCCACCAGTGATCCCTTTGGACAGGGGGCGTACAATGAGCAGTTCTTC
TRBJ2-3	TRBV7-3	-	CASSLTPGTSTDTQYF	TGTGCCAGCAGCTTAACACCAGGGACAAGTACAGATACGCAGTATTTT
TRBJ2-1	TRBV6-2/TRBV6-3	-	CASSYSQPTEQFF	TGTGCCAGCAGTTACTCTCAACCTACTGAGCAGTTCTTC
TRBJ1-2	TRBV4-3	-	CASSQATGNYGYTF	TGCGCCAGCAGCCAAGCAACAGGGAACTATGGCTACACCTTC